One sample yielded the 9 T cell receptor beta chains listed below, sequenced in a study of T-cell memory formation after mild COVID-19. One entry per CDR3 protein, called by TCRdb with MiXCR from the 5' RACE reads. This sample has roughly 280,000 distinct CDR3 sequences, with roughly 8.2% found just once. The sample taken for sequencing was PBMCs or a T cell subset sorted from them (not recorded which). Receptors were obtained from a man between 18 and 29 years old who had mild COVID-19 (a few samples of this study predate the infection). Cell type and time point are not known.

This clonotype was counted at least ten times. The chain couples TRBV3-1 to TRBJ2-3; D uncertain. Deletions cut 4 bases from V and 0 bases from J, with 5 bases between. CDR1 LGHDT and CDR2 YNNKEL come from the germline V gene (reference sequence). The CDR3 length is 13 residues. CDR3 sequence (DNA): TGTGCCAGCAGCCTCGAGAGCACAGATACGCAGTATTTT. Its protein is CASSLESTDTQYF.

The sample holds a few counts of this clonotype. CDR3 DNA: TGCGCCAGCAGCTTCACCGGGACAGGGGACGAAAAACTGTTTTTT. This codes for CASSFTGTGDEKLFF. The rearrangement uses TRBV5-1 and TRBJ1-4; 10 nucleotides line up with TRBD1. This CDR3 is 15 amino acids long. V lost 2 bases and J lost 8; bases outside the gene matches: 6. CDR1 is SGHRS, CDR2 YFSETQ, per germline.

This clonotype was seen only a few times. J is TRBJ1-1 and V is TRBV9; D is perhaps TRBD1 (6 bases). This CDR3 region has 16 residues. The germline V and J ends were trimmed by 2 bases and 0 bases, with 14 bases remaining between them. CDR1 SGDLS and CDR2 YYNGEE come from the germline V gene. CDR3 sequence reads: CASSVLGQTLNTEAFF. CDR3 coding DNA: TGTGCCAGCAGCGTCCTTGGACAGACCTTGAACACTGAAGCTTTCTTT. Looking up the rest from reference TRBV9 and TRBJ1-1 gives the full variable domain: DSGVTQTPKHLITATGQRVTLRCSPRSGDLSVYWYQQSLDQGLQFLIQYYNGEERAKGNILERFSAQQFPDLHSELNLSSLELGDSALYFCASSVLGQTLNTEAFFGQGTRLTVV.

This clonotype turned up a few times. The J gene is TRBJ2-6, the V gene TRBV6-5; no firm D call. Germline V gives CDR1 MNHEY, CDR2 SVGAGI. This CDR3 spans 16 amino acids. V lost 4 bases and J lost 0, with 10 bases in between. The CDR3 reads CASSSWMNSGANVLTF. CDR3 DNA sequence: TGTGCCAGCAGTTCCTGGATGAACTCTGGGGCCAACGTCCTGACTTTC.

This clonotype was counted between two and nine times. DNA for the CDR3: TGCAGCGTTGAGTCAGTGACCACAGATACGCAGTATTTT. This translates into CSVESVTTDTQYF. This rearrangement joins TRBV29-1 to TRBJ2-3; the D is unclear. Trimming stripped 3 bases from V and 2 bases from J, with 9 bases between. CDR3 length: 13 residues. Germline CDR1 reads SQVTM; CDR2 reads ANQGSEA.

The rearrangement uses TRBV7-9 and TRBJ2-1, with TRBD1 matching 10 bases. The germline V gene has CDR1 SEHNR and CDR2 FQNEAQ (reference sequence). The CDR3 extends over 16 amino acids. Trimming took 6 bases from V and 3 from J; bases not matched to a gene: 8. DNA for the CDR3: TGTGCCAGCAGTTCAAGGACAGGGGGAAACTACAATGAGCAGTTCTTC. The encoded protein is CASSSRTGGNYNEQFF.

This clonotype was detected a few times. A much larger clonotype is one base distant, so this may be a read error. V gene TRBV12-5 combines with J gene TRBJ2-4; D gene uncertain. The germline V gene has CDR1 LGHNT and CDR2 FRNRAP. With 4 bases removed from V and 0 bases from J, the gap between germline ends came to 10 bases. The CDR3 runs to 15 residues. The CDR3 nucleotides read TGTGCTAGTGGTTCCCCTACCATAGCCAAAAACATTCAGTACTTC. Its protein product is CASGSPTIAKNIQYF.

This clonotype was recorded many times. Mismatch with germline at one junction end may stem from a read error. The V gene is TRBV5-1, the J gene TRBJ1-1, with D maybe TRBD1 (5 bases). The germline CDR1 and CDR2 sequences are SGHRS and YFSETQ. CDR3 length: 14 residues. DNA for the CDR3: TGCGCCAGCAGGTTGGACACTTTGAACACTGAAGCTTTCTTT. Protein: CASRLDTLNTEAFF.

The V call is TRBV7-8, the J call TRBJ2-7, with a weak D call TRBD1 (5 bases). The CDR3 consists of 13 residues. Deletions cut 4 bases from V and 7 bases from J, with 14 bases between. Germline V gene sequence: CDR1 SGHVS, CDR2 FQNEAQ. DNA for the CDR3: TGTGCCAGCAGCTCAGGGCCACCGTGGGAGCAGTACTTC. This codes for CASSSGPPWEQYF.